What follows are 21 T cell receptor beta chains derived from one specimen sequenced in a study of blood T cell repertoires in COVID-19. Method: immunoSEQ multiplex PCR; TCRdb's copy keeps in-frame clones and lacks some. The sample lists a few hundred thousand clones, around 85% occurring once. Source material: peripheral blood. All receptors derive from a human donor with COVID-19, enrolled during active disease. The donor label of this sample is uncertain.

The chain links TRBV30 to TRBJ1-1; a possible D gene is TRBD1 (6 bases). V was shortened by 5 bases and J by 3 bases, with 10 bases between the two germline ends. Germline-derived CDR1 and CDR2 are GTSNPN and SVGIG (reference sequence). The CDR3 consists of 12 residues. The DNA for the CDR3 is TGTGCCTGGCTTAAGGGGGACACTGAAGCTTTCTTT. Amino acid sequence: CAWLKGDTEAFF.

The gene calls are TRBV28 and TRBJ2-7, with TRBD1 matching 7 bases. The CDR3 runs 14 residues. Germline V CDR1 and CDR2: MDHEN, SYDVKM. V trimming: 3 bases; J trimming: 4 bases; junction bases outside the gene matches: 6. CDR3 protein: CASSFQGERYEQYF. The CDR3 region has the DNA TGTGCCAGCAGTTTTCAGGGGGAGAGATACGAGCAGTACTTC.

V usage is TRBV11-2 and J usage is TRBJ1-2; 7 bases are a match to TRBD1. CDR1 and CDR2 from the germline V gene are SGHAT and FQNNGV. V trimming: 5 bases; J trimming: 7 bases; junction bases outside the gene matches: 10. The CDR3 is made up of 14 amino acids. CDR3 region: CASSPGQVQGGYTF. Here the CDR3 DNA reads TGTGCCAGCAGCCCCGGACAGGTCCAAGGTGGCTACACCTTC.

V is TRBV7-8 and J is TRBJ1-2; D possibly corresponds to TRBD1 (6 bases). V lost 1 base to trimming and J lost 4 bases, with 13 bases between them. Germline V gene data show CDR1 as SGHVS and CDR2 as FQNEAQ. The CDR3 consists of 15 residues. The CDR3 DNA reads TGTGCCAGCAGCTTAGGGACAGTCGGCTTCTATGGCTACACCTTC. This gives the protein CASSLGTVGFYGYTF.

CDR3 region: CASSYGVQGRGYTF. The CDR3 bases are TGTGCCAGCAGTTACGGAGTTCAGGGCCGTGGCTACACCTTC. The chain employs TRBV6-5 and TRBJ1-2, with D maybe TRBD1 (5 bases). Germline V CDR1 and CDR2: MNHEY, SVGAGI. V was clipped by 2 bases and J by 7 bases, with 14 bases between them. This CDR3 spans 14 amino acids.

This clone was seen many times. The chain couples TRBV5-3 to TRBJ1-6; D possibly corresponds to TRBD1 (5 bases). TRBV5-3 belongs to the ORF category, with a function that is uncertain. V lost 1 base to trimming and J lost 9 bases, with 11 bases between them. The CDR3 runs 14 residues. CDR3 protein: CARSLSRVCSPLHF. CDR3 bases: TGTGCCAGAAGCTTGAGCAGGGTATGTTCACCCCTCCACTTT.

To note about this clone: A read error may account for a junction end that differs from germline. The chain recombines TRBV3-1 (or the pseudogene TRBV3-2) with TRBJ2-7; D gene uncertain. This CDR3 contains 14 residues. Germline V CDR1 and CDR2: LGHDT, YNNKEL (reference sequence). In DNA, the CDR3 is TGTGCCAGCAGCAAAGACCCGTCGGGCTACGAGCAGTACTTC. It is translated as CASSKDPSGYEQYF.

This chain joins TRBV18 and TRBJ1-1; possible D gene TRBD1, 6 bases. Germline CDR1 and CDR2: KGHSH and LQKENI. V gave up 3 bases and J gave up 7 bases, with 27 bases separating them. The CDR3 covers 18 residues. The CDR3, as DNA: TGTGCCAGCTCACCTCCACCAATTGGGGGGGCGGTCGGGGATGAAGCTTTCTTT. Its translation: CASSPPPIGGAVGDEAFF.

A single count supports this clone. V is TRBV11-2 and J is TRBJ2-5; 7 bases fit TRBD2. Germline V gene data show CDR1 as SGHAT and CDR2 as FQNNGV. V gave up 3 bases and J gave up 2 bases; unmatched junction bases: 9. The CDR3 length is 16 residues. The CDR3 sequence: CASSFYPPSGQETQYF. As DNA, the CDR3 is TGTGCCAGCAGCTTTTACCCGCCTAGCGGACAAGAGACCCAGTACTTC.

The CDR3 here is CASSQLGQGAGYTF. Written as DNA, the CDR3 is TGCGCCAGCAGCCAACTCGGACAGGGGGCTGGCTACACCTTC. The chain is built from TRBV4-1 and TRBJ1-2; 11 bases line up with TRBD1. The germline V gene encodes CDR1 MGHRA and CDR2 YSYEKL. The V segment lost 2 bases and the J segment 7 bases; nucleotides outside the gene matches: 3. The CDR3 totals 14 residues.

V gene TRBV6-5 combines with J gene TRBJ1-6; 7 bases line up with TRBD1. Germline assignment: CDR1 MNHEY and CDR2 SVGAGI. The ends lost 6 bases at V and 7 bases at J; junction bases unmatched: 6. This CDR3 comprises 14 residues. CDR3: CASRVPGQNSPLHF. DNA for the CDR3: TGTGCCAGCAGGGTACCGGGACAGAATTCACCCCTCCACTTT.

Written as DNA, the CDR3 is TGTGCCAGCAGCTTAGATTCCCCGGGGGAGACCCAGTACTTC. It encodes CASSLDSPGETQYF. The V and J genes are TRBV13 and TRBJ2-5, with a possible D match to TRBD2 (5 bases). The V end was cut by 1 base, the J end by 5 bases, with 11 bases between. The CDR3 loop spans 14 amino acids. Germline CDR1 PRHDT, CDR2 FYEKMQ (reference sequence). Complete variable domain (other parts from reference TRBV13 and TRBJ2-5): AAGVIQSPRHLIKEKRETATLKCYPIPRHDTVYWYQQGPGQDPQFLISFYEKMQSDKGSIPDRFSAQQFSDYHSELNMSSLELGDSALYFCASSLDSPGETQYFGPGTRLLVL.

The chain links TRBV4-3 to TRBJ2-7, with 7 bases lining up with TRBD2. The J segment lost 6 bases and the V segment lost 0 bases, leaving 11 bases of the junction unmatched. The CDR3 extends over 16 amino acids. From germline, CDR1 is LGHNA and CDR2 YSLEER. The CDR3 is CASSQDWAGDILEQYF. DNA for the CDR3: TGCGCCAGCAGCCAAGATTGGGCGGGAGATATTCTCGAGCAGTACTTC.

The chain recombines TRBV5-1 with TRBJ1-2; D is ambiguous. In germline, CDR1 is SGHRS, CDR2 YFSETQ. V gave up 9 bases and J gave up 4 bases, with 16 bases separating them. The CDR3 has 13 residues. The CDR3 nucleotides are TGCGCCACCTCCTATTCAACTGGCTATGGCTACACCTTC. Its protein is CATSYSTGYGYTF.

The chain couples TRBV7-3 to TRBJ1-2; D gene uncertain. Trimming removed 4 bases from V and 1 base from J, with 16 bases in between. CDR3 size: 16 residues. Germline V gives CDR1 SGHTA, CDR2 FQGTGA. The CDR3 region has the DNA TGTGCCAGCAGCTCCCCCCAGGCGAACCGTAACTATGGCTACACCTTC. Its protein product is CASSSPQANRNYGYTF.

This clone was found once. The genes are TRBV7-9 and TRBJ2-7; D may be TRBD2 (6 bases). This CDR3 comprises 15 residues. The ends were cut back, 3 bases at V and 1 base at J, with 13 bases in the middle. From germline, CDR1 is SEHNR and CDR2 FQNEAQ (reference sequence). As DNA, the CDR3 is TGTGCCAGCAGCTTGGGGGACTCTGGGTCCTACGAGCAGTACTTC. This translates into CASSLGDSGSYEQYF.

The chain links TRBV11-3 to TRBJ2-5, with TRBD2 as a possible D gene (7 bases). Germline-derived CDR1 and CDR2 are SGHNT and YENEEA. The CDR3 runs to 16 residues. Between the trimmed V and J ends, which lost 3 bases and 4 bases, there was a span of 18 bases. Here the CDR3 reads CASSFRGGAGGETQYF. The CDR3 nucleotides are TGTGCCAGCAGCTTCCGAGGGGGGGCCGGAGGAGAGACCCAGTACTTC.

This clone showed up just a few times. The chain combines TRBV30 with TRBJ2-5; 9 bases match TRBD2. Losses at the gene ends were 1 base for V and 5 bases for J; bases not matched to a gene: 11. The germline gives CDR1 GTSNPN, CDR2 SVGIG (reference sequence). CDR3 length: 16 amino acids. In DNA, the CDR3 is TGTGCCTGGAGTGGTTCTAGCGGGACCCGCGGGGAGACCCAGTACTTC. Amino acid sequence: CAWSGSSGTRGETQYF.

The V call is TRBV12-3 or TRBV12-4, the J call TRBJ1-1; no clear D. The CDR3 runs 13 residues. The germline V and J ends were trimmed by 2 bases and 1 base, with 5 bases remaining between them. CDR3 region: CASSLRENTEAFF. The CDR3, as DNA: TGTGCCAGCAGTTTACGGGAGAACACTGAAGCTTTCTTT.

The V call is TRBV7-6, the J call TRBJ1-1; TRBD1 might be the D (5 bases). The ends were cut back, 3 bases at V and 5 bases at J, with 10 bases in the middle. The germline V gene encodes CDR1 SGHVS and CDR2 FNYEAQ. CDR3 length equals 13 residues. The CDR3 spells CASSFGGRTEAFF. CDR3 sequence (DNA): TGTGCCAGCAGCTTCGGGGGAAGGACTGAAGCTTTCTTT.

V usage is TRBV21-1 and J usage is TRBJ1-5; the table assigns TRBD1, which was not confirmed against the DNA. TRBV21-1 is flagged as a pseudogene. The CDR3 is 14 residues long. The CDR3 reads CASSKVVGDQPQHF. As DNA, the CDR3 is TGTGCCAGCAGCAAAGTTGTAGGGGATCAGCCCCAGCATTTT.